The rows below give T cell receptor beta chains drawn from one sample of a study of cytomegalovirus exposure and HLA in healthy donors. Some clones are missing from TCRdb's copy, which holds only in-frame ones; the method was immunoSEQ multiplex PCR. Among roughly 20,000 clones listed, more than 80% were seen once. The specimen sequenced was PBMCs. All receptors derive from a human donor in good health. Each CDR3 is given with its conserved first and last residue. The D gene is left open where the match is weak.

>TRBV6-5|TRBD1|TRBJ2-5
CASSLPRTGVSETQYF
>TRBV5-1|TRBD2|TRBJ2-1
CASSPGRLAGAYNEQFF
>TRBV20-1|-|TRBJ2-1
CSASADRWKFF
>TRBV11-2|-|TRBJ1-4
CASSLDPGKTNEKLFF
>TRBV5-3|TRBD2|TRBJ2-7
CARSRGGGYEQYF
>TRBV4-1|-|TRBJ2-7
CASSQGGGTSSYEQYF
>TRBV5-4|-|TRBJ2-7
CASTPEGAYEQYF
>TRBV2|TRBD1|TRBJ1-6
CASSPGGANSPLHF
>TRBV5-4|-|TRBJ2-3
CASSTATGKTQYF
>TRBV6-1|TRBD1|TRBJ1-1
CASSQYRGTEAFF
>TRBV27|-|TRBJ1-1
CASSLTVNTEAFF
>TRBV2|-|TRBJ2-7
CASSEQQWEQYF
>TRBV19|TRBD2|TRBJ2-7
CASRASGGKQYF
>TRBV28|TRBD1|TRBJ2-5
CASSEQGAAETQYF
>TRBV7-2|TRBD1|TRBJ1-5
CASSLRGGGAGQPQHF
>TRBV5-1|-|TRBJ1-1
CASTPLSGQNTEAFF
>TRBV4-3|-|TRBJ1-2
CASSQDGPRGYYGYTF